This TCR beta chain originates from a study of identical twins. A single record per CDR3 protein comes from TCRdb applying MiXCR to the 5' RACE reads. The sample yields 450,000 to 650,000 distinct CDR3 sequences, around a tenth seen once. The CDR3 loop spans 14 amino acids. The V end was cut by 0 bases, the J end by 7 bases, with 10 bases between. Germline CDR1 SGDLS, CDR2 YYNGEE. These records were also assigned to another study, of yellow fever vaccine responses in identical twins. This second study says: In identical twins, vaccine T cell responses appeared partly shared and partly individual.

This receptor was identified in a woman aged 18-29 years in good health. Sequencing was performed on PBMCs. The chain carries TRBV9 and TRBJ1-4; no reliable D call. The CDR3 is CASSVGSRSEKLFF. Here the CDR3 DNA reads TGTGCCAGCAGCGTAGGGTCCCGAAGTGAAAAACTGTTTTTT.